This T cell receptor (beta chain) was retrieved from a study of CD8 T cells in ankylosing spondylitis. Libraries for TCR beta were made by quantitative 5'-RACE with molecular barcodes. Via MiXCR, TCRdb re-called the 5' RACE reads, giving one row per CDR3 protein. The sample yields a few hundred thousand distinct CDR3 sequences, 20% seen once. This CDR3 spans 15 amino acids. J was trimmed by 1 base and V by 2 bases; bases with no gene match: 3. Germline V CDR1 and CDR2: SGHRS, YFSETQ. The receptor was isolated from a male donor with ankylosing spondylitis or in good health (not recorded which). Sequencing was carried out using blood, either unsorted or a sorted T cell fraction (not recorded which). The chain joins TRBV5-1 to TRBJ2-3, with 8 bases that match TRBD2. CDR3 amino acids: CASSLAGDGTDTQYF. CDR3 nucleotide sequence: TGCGCCAGCAGCTTAGCGGGAGACGGCACAGATACGCAGTATTTT.